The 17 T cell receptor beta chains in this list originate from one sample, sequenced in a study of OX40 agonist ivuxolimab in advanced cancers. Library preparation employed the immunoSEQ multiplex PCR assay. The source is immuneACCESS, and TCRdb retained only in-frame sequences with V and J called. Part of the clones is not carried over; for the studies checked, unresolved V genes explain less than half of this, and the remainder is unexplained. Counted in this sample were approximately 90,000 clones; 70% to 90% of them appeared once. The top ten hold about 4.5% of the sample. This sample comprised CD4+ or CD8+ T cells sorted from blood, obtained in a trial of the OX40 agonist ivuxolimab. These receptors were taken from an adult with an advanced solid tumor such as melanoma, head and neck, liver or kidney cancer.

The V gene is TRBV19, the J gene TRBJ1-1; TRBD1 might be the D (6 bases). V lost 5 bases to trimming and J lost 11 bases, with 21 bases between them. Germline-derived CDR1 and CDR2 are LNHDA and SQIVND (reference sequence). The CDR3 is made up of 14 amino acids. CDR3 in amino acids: CASSSRTGSEKAFF. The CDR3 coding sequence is TGTGCCAGTAGTTCCCGTACAGGGTCGGAGAAGGCTTTCTTT.

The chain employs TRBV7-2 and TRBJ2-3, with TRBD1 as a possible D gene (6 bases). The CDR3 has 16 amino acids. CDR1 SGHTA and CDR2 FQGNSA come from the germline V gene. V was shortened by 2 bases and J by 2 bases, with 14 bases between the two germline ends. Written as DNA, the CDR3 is TGTGCCAGCAGCTTACCCCGGGACACTTACACAGATACGCAGTATTTT. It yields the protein CASSLPRDTYTDTQYF.

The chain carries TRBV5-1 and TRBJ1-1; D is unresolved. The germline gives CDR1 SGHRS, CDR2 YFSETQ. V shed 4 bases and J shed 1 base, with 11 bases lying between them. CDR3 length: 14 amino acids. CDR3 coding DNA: TGCGCCAGCAGCCCCTCGGACTCGAACACTGAAGCTTTCTTT. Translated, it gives CASSPSDSNTEAFF.

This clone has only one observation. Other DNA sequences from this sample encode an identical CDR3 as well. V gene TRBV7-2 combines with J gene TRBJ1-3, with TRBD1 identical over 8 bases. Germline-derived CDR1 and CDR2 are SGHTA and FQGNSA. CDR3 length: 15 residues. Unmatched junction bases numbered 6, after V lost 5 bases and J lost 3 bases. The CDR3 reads CASSRRTGSGNTIYF. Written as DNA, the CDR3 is TGTGCCAGCAGCCGTAGGACAGGGAGTGGAAACACCATATATTTT.

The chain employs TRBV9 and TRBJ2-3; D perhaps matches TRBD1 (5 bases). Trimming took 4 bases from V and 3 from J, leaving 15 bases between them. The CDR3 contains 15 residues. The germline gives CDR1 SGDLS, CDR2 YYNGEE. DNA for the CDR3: TGTGCCAGCAGCTCCAGGGCCGAAGTGACAGATACGCAGTATTTT. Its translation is CASSSRAEVTDTQYF.

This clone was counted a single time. CDR3 sequence reads: CATSRIGLAGVSGELFF. The CDR3 DNA sequence: TGTGCCACCAGCAGAATTGGACTAGCGGGAGTATCAGGGGAGCTGTTTTTT. The chain has TRBV15 and TRBJ2-2, with TRBD2 identical over 13 bases. V gave up 2 bases and J gave up 8 bases; unmatched junction bases: 8. The CDR3 sequence is 17 residues long. The germline V gene encodes CDR1 LNHNV and CDR2 YYDKDF (reference sequence).

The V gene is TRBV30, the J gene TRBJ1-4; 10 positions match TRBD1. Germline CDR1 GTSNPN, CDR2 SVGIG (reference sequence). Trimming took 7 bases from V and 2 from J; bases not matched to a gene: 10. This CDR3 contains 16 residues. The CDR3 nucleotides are TGTGCCTCTTCGACAGGGGGCGCGTATACTAATGAAAAACTGTTTTTT. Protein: CASSTGGAYTNEKLFF.

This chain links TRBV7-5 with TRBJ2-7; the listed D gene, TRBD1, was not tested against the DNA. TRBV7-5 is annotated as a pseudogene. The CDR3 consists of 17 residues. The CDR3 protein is CVRSLVAVTGGSYEQYF. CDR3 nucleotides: TGTGTCAGAAGCTTAGTGGCAGTGACAGGGGGCTCCTACGAGCAGTACTTC.

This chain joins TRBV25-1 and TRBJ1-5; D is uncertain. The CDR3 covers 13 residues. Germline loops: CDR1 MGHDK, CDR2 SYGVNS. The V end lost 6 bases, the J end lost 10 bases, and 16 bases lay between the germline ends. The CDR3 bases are TGTGCCAGCAGGGAGACGCATGTTGGCCCCCAGCATTTT. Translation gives CASRETHVGPQHF.

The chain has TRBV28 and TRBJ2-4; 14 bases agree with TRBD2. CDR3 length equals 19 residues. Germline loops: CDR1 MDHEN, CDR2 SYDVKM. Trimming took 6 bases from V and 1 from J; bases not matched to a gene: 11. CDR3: CASRRVTWTSGRAKNIQYF. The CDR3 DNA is TGTGCCAGCAGACGTGTGACTTGGACTAGCGGGAGGGCCAAAAACATTCAGTACTTC.

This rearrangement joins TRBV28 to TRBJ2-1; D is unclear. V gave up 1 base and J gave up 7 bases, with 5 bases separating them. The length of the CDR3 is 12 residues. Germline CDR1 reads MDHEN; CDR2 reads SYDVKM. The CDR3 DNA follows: TGTGCCAGCAGTTTATCTCAAAATGAGCAGTTCTTC. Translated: CASSLSQNEQFF. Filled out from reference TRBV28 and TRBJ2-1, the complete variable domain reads DVKVTQSSRYLVKRTGEKVFLECVQDMDHENMFWYRQDPGLGLRLIYFSYDVKMKEKGDIPEGYSVSREKKERFSLILESASTNQTSMYLCASSLSQNEQFFGPGTRLTVL.

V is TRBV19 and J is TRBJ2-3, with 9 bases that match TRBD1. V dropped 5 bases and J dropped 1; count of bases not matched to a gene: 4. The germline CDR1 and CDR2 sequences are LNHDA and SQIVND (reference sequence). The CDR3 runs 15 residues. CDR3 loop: CASSATGGRTDTQYF. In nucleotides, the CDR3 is TGTGCCAGTAGTGCCACAGGGGGCCGCACAGATACGCAGTATTTT.

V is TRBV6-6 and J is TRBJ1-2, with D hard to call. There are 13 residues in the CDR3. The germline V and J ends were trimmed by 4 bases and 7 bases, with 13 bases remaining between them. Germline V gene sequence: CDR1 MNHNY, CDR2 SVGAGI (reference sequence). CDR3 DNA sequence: TGTGCCAGCAGTTCTGCCCGGGATGGTGGCTACACCTTC. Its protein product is CASSSARDGGYTF.

Here the CDR3 reads CASSVGEGLRQPQHF. The CDR3, as DNA: TGTGCCAGCAGCGTAGGGGAGGGTCTCCGTCAGCCCCAGCATTTT. The rearrangement uses TRBV9 and TRBJ1-5; D remains unclear. Germline assignment: CDR1 SGDLS and CDR2 YYNGEE. Trimming took off 0 bases at V and 6 bases at J, with 13 bases between the two ends. The CDR3 is 15 residues long.

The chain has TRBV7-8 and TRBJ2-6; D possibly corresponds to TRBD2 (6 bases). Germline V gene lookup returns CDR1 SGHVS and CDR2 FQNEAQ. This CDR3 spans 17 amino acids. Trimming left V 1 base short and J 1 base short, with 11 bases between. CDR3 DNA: TGTGCCAGCAGCTTAGAGGGAGCGGGTTCTGGGGCCAACGTCCTGACTTTC. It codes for CASSLEGAGSGANVLTF.

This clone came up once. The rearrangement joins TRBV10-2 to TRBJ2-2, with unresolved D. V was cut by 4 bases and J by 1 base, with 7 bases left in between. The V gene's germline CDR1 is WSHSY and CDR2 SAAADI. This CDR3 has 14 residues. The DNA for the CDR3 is TGCGCCAGCAGTGTTCTAGGGAACACCGGGGAGCTGTTTTTT. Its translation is CASSVLGNTGELFF.

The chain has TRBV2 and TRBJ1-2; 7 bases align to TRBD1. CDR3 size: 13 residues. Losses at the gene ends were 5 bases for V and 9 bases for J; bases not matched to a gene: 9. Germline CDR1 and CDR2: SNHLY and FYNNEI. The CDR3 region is CASSRGTEWSYTF. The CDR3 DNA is TGTGCCAGCAGTCGAGGGACAGAGTGGAGCTACACCTTC.